The clone carrying this TCR beta chain was observed a few times. Its specificity is not known. The CDR3 runs to 13 residues. V trimming: 7 bases; J trimming: 8 bases; junction bases outside the gene matches: 9. Germline V gene sequence: CDR1 MNHNY, CDR2 SVGAGI (reference sequence). This record comes from a study of T cell repertoires in cytomegalovirus infection. Study-level results: Predominance within the ex vivo response was attributable to HLA-C-restricted CMV-specific TCR beta clonotypes.

TCRdb independently ran MiXCR on the reads; one entry per CDR3 protein. The repertoire holds about 920,000 distinct CDR3 sequences, with around a third as singletons. Sequenced material: cultured CD8+ T cells from PBMCs, taken from culture after CMV antigen stimulation. This clonotype originated in a human donor in good health (CMV status not recorded). Some clones in this sample may be carry-over from other donors' samples. The chain is built from TRBV6-6 and TRBJ1-1; TRBD1 agrees at 8 bases. CDR3 loop: CASMRDRLREAFF. DNA for the CDR3: TGTGCCAGCATGCGGGACAGGCTAAGGGAAGCTTTCTTT.